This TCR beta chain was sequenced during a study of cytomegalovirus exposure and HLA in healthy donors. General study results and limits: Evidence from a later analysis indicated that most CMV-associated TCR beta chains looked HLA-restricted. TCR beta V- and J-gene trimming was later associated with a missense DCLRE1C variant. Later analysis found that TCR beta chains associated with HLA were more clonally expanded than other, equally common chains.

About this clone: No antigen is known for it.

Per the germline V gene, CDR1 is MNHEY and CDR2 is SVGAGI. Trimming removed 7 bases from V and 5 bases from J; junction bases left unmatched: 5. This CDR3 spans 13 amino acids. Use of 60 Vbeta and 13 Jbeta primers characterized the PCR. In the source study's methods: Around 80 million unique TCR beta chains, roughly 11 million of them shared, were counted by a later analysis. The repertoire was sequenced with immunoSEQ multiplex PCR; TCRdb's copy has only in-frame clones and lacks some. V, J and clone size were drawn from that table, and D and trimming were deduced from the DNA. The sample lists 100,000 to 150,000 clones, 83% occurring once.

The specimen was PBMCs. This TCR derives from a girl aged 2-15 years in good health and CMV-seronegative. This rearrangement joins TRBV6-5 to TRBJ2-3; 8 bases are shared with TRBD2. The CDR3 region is CASKRGGGDTQYF. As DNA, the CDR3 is TGTGCCAGCAAACGGGGGGGTGGAGATACGCAGTATTTT.